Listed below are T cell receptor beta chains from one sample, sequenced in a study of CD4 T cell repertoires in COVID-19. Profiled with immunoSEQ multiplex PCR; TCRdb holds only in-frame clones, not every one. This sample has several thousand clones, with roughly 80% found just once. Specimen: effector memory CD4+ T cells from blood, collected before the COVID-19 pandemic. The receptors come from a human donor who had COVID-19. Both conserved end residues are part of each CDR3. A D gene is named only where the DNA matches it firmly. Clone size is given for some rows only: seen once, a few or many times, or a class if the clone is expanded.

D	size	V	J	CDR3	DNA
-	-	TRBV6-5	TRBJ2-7	CASSYRVSHEQYF	TGTGCCAGCAGTTACCGGGTTTCCCACGAGCAGTACTTC
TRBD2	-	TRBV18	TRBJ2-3	CASSPLAGAGDTQYF	TGTGCCAGCTCACCACTTGCGGGAGCGGGAGATACGCAGTATTTT
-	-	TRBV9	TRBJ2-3	CASSVVTEDTQYF	TGTGCCAGCAGCGTAGTAACAGAAGATACGCAGTATTTT
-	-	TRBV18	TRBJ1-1	CASSGGGRATEAFF	TGTGCCAGCTCAGGGGGGGGTAGAGCCACTGAAGCTTTCTTT
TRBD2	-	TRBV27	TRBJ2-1	CASSLGTSRSSYNEQFF	TGTGCCAGCAGTCTCGGGACTAGCAGGAGCTCCTACAATGAGCAGTTCTTC
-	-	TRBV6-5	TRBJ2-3	CASSLLGGLSTDTQYF	TGTGCCAGCAGTTTATTGGGGGGACTTAGCACAGATACGCAGTATTTT
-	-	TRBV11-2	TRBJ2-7	CASRGGGLNYEQYF	TGTGCCAGCAGAGGAGGGGGCCTCAACTACGAGCAGTACTTC
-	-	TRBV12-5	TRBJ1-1	CASGETDLNTEAFF	TGTGCTAGTGGAGAGACAGATTTGAACACTGAAGCTTTCTTT
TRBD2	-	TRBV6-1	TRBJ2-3	CPAEHSGGAGDTQYF	TGCCCAGCTGAACATAGCGGGGGGGCCGGAGATACGCAGTATTTT
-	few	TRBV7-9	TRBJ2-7	CASSLAGAKSYEQYF	TGTGCCAGCAGCTTAGCCGGAGCCAAGTCCTACGAGCAGTACTTC
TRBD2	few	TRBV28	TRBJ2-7	CASSGGTSSYEQYF	TGTGCCAGCAGTGGGGGGACTAGCTCCTACGAGCAGTACTTC
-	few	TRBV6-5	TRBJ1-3	CASSYSQSFGNTIYF	TGTGCCAGCAGTTACTCGCAAAGCTTTGGAAACACCATATATTTT
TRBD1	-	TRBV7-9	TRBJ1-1	CASRETGGTEAFF	TGTGCCAGCAGGGAGACAGGGGGGACTGAAGCTTTCTTT
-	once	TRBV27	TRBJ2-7	CASSLSTGSYEQYF	TGTGCCAGCAGTTTATCAACGGGTTCTTACGAGCAGTACTTC
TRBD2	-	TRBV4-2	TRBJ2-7	CASSQDKAGPYEQYF	TGTGCCAGCAGCCAAGATAAAGCGGGACCCTACGAGCAGTACTTC
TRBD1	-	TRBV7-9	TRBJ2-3	CASSPPYRDRGADTQYF	TGTGCCAGCAGCCCACCCTACCGGGACAGGGGAGCAGATACGCAGTATTTT
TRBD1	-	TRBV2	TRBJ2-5	CASNHRGRAETQYF	TGTGCCAGCAACCACAGGGGGCGCGCAGAGACCCAGTACTTC
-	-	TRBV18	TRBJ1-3	CASSPYRGAGNTIYF	TGTGCCAGCTCACCGTATAGGGGTGCTGGAAACACCATATATTTT
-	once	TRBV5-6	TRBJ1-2	CASSTQGNNYGYTF	TGTGCCAGCAGCACCCAGGGTAACAACTATGGCTACACCTTC
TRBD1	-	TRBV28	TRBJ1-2	CASSRPGQGPYGYTF	TGTGCCAGCAGTCGACCGGGACAGGGGCCTTATGGCTACACCTTC
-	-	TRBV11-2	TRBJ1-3	CASSLGGDFGNTIYF	TGTGCCAGCAGCTTGGGTGGGGACTTTGGAAACACCATATATTTT
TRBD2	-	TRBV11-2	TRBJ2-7	CASSLAGGSYEQYF	TGTGCCAGCAGCTTAGCGGGAGGGAGCTACGAGCAGTACTTC
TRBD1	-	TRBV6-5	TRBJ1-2	CASLSHREQGGYTF	TGTGCCAGCCTATCTCACAGGGAACAGGGGGGCTACACCTTC
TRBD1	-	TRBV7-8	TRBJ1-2	CASSGPGQGSGGYTF	TGTGCCAGCAGCGGGCCGGGACAGGGATCGGGGGGCTACACCTTC
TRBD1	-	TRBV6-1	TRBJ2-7	CASSEPGQGYEQYF	TGTGCCAGCAGTGAGCCGGGACAGGGATACGAGCAGTACTTC
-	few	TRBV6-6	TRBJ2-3	CASLRSGTDTQYF	TGTGCCAGCCTGCGCAGCGGCACAGATACGCAGTATTTT
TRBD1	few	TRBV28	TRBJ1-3	CASSSGTAGNTIYF	TGTGCCAGCAGTTCGGGGACAGCTGGAAACACCATATATTTT
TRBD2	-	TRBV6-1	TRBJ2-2	CASRQSGSFAGELFF	TGTGCCAGCAGACAAAGCGGGAGTTTTGCCGGGGAGCTGTTTTTT
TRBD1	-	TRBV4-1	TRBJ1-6	CASSQEARQGGNSPLHF	TGCGCCAGCAGCCAAGAAGCCCGACAGGGGGGTAATTCACCCCTCCACTTT
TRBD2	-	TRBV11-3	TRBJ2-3	CASSLGRREGTDTQYF	TGTGCCAGCAGCTTAGGTCGGCGGGAGGGCACAGATACGCAGTATTTT
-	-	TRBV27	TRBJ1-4	CASSGGAGSRGEKLFF	TGTGCCAGCAGTGGGGGGGCCGGGTCCAGGGGTGAAAAACTGTTTTTT
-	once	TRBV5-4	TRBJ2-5	CASSLVRETQYF	TGTGCCAGCAGCTTGGTCAGAGAGACCCAGTACTTC
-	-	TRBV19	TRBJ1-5	CASSIETENQPQHF	TGTGCCAGTAGTATTGAGACAGAAAATCAGCCCCAGCATTTT
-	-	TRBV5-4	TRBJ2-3	CASSYQTVYTDTQYF	TGTGCCAGCAGCTACCAGACAGTCTACACAGATACGCAGTATTTT
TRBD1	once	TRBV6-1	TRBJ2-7	CASSTGVPYEQYF	TGTGCCAGCAGTACAGGGGTACCCTACGAGCAGTACTTC